This TCR beta chain was identified in a study of T cells in tuberculosis. Study as a whole: A South African cohort included IGRA-negative adolescents, latently infected IGRA-positive adolescents and adults with active tuberculosis. The study's findings and limits: Classification accuracy was 80% to 90% (AUROC 0.90) with the GMM-specific repertoire.

In the case of this clone: The target antigen is unknown.

Repertoires were generated with immunoSEQ multiplex PCR, while TCRdb's copy carries only in-frame clones and drops some. The sample carries 30,000 to 40,000 clones, 95% to 97% recorded once. Germline trimming cut 4 bases from V and 2 bases from J; bases unmatched to any gene: 5. This CDR3 is 15 amino acids long. CDR1 and CDR2 from the germline V gene are MGHRA and YSYEKL. Sequenced input: PBMCs. The chain combines TRBV4-1 with TRBJ1-5, with 7 positions matching TRBD1. The TCR comes from a donor under 30 with latent tuberculosis or without tuberculosis infection. CDR3 in DNA: TGCGCCAGCAGCCCACAGGGGCCGGGCAATCAGCCCCAGCATTTT. Translation: CASSPQGPGNQPQHF.